This TCR beta chain derives from a study of shared clonotypes between healthy human individuals. CDR1 MNHEY and CDR2 SVGAGI come from the germline V gene. The CDR3 spans 15 residues. Deletions cut 6 bases from V and 2 bases from J, with 16 bases between. Clones were read by immunoSEQ multiplex PCR, and TCRdb kept only the in-frame ones, dropping some. This table holds about 2.4 million clones, roughly 93% found once. The chain is built from TRBV6-5 and TRBJ1-2; D is unclear. The clonotype comes from a young man in good health. Some clones in this sample may be carry-over from other donors' samples. The specimen was naive CD4+ T cells from PBMCs. Subset meaning: CD45RA+ positively selected. CDR3 residues: CASRQLFRLNYGYTF. The CDR3 nucleotides are TGTGCCAGCAGACAACTTTTTCGGTTAAACTATGGCTACACCTTC.